Presented here are 26 T cell receptor beta chains from one specimen sequenced in a study of T cell repertoires in cytomegalovirus infection. These receptors have no known antigen. TCRdb called the reads again in MiXCR, with one record for every CDR3 protein. The repertoire holds roughly 120,000 distinct CDR3 sequences, with more than 25% as singletons. The sequencing here drew on CD8+ T cells from cultured PBMCs, taken from culture after CMV antigen stimulation. All receptors come from a human donor in good health (CMV status not recorded). Some clones in this sample may be carry-over from other donors' samples.

V is TRBV7-2 and J is TRBJ2-3, with 9 bases fitting TRBD1. After removal of 6 bases from V and 6 bases from J, the junction contained 10 bases not matched to a gene. The CDR3 has 15 amino acids. Germline V gives CDR1 SGHTA, CDR2 FQGNSA. The CDR3 region is CASRIQGADVDTQYF. The CDR3 nucleotides are TGTGCCAGCAGAATACAGGGGGCTGATGTGGATACGCAGTATTTT.

Many counts were recorded for this clonotype. The chain is built from TRBV7-2 and TRBJ1-1; no clear D. Germline CDR1 reads SGHTA; CDR2 reads FQGNSA. The CDR3 sequence is 12 residues long. The V end lost 2 bases, the J end lost 4 bases, and 5 bases lay between the germline ends. The CDR3 DNA reads as TGTGCCAGCAGCTTATGGGGCACTGAAGCTTTCTTT. Its protein product is CASSLWGTEAFF. The whole variable domain, filled in from reference TRBV7-2 and TRBJ1-1, reads GAGVSQSPSNKVTEKGKDVELRCDPISGHTALYWYRQSLGQGLEFLIYFQGNSAPDKSGLPSDRFSAERTGGSVSTLTIQRTQQEDSAVYLCASSLWGTEAFFGQGTRLTVV.

The sample holds a few counts of this clonotype. The chain is built from TRBV4-2 and TRBJ2-5, with TRBD1 matching over 7 bases. The CDR3 consists of 17 residues. V was pared by 2 bases and J by 4 bases, with 13 bases of the junction left unmatched. Germline V gene lookup returns CDR1 LGHNA and CDR2 YNFKEQ. CDR3: CASSQSGGRGIGETQYF. CDR3 DNA sequence: TGTGCCAGCAGCCAATCAGGCGGCAGGGGGATTGGAGAGACCCAGTACTTC.

This clonotype was seen a few times. V and J are TRBV7-2 and TRBJ2-5, with 15 bases fitting TRBD2. The germline V gene encodes CDR1 SGHTA and CDR2 FQGNSA. The CDR3 totals 18 residues. V lost 5 bases and J lost 1; bases outside the gene matches: 8. The CDR3 DNA reads TGTGCCAGCAGCCCCTGGGGACTAGCGGGGGGCTTCCAAGAGACCCAGTACTTC. Amino acid sequence: CASSPWGLAGGFQETQYF.

V usage is TRBV24-1 and J usage is TRBJ2-1; no definite D call. Germline V lookup: CDR1 KGHDR, CDR2 SFDVKD. The CDR3 sequence is 13 residues long. V was shortened by 4 bases and J by 8 bases, with 11 bases between the two germline ends. The DNA of the CDR3 is TGTGCCACCAGTGAACTCCCTAAGGATGAGCAGTTCTTC. It specifies CATSELPKDEQFF.

This sequence joins TRBV4-1 and TRBJ1-1; D remains ambiguous. The germline V and J ends were trimmed by 4 bases and 0 bases, with 15 bases remaining between them. The CDR3 totals 16 residues. Looked up from germline, CDR1 is MGHRA and CDR2 is YSYEKL. DNA for the CDR3: TGCGCCAGCAGCCGATCGAGGGCAGGCATGAACACTGAAGCTTTCTTT. It translates to CASSRSRAGMNTEAFF.

This clonotype was detected only a few times. The chain links TRBV11-2 to TRBJ2-3; 7 bases are a match to TRBD2. Germline loops: CDR1 SGHAT, CDR2 FQNNGV. The CDR3 runs 16 residues. The J segment lost 2 bases and the V segment lost 2 bases, leaving 7 bases of the junction unmatched. The DNA of the CDR3 is TGTGCCAGCAGCTTAATGCCGGGACTAATCACAGATACGCAGTATTTT. Translating gives CASSLMPGLITDTQYF.

This clonotype was detected a few times. The rearrangement links TRBV6-2 or TRBV6-3 to TRBJ2-1; unclear D gene. The CDR3 has 15 residues. From germline, CDR1 is MNHEY and CDR2 SVGEGT. V lost 0 bases, J lost 4 bases, and 10 bases lay in between. The CDR3 nucleotides are TGTGCCAGCAGTTACTCCCCGATCGGGTACAATGAGCAGTTCTTC. Translation: CASSYSPIGYNEQFF.

The chain is built from TRBV5-1 and TRBJ1-5; D is ambiguous. The V end lost 0 bases, the J end lost 5 bases, and 9 bases lay between the germline ends. The CDR3 has 14 residues. Germline values: CDR1 SGHRS, CDR2 YFSETQ. This CDR3 is CASSLGESHQPQHF. As DNA, the CDR3 is TGCGCCAGCAGCTTGGGCGAGTCTCATCAGCCCCAGCATTTT.

The chain joins TRBV29-1 to TRBJ2-1, with D unresolved. Germline-derived CDR1 and CDR2 are SQVTM and ANQGSEA. CDR3 length: 16 residues. V dropped 5 bases and J dropped 0 bases, with 17 bases sitting between them. In DNA form, the CDR3 reads TGCAGCGTTTCCCTGGCTAGGCCTACCTCCTACAATGAGCAGTTCTTC. Translation: CSVSLARPTSYNEQFF.

Turning to this clonotype: The junction differs from germline at one of its ends, possibly a read error. V usage is TRBV15 and J usage is TRBJ2-3; D ambiguous. From germline, CDR1 is LNHNV and CDR2 YYDKDF (reference sequence). The length of the CDR3 is 17 residues. This chain's CDR3 is CATSGERTPVGTDTQYF. The CDR3 DNA sequence: TGTGCCACCAGCGGAGAAAGGACCCCGGTGGGCACAGATACGCAGTATTTT.

This clonotype was observed at least ten times. CDR3 residues: CASSPGQGTQETQYF. The DNA of the CDR3 is TGTGCCAGCAGCCCCGGACAGGGGACTCAAGAGACCCAGTACTTC. The chain uses TRBV7-2 and TRBJ2-5, with TRBD1 matching over 9 bases. From germline, CDR1 is SGHTA and CDR2 FQGNSA. V lost 5 bases to trimming and J lost 2 bases; unmatched junction nucleotides: 6. The CDR3 has 15 amino acids.

This chain connects TRBV27 to TRBJ1-2; D is undetermined. V was clipped by 5 bases and J by 7 bases, with 20 bases between them. The CDR3 covers 15 residues. The germline V gene encodes CDR1 MNHEY and CDR2 SMNVEV (reference sequence). For the CDR3, the DNA is TGTGCCAGCAGTCCCCCCAGGAGTATAGGTGCTGGCTACACCTTC. It encodes CASSPPRSIGAGYTF.

The table lists this clonotype with a few counts. V is TRBV5-4 and J is TRBJ2-7; no reliable D call. The germline V and J ends were trimmed by 0 bases and 0 bases, with 4 bases remaining between them. The CDR3 consists of 13 residues. Germline V gives CDR1 SGHNT, CDR2 YYREEE (reference sequence). The CDR3 region has the DNA TGTGCCAGCAGCTTGGACCCCTCCTACGAGCAGTACTTC. This gives the protein CASSLDPSYEQYF.

This clonotype was counted at least ten times. The chain uses TRBV6-1 and TRBJ2-5; perhaps D is TRBD1 or TRBD2 (5 bases each). The germline V gene has CDR1 MNHNS and CDR2 SASEGT. V shed 6 bases and J shed 5 bases, with 13 bases lying between them. The CDR3 spans 13 residues. CDR3 amino acids: CASREGLRETQYF. The CDR3 DNA reads as TGTGCCAGCAGAGAGGGGTTACGGGAGACCCAGTACTTC.

This clonotype was detected many times. V usage is TRBV7-9 and J usage is TRBJ1-6; 9 bases agree with TRBD1. V trimming: 4 bases; J trimming: 8 bases; junction bases outside the gene matches: 3. CDR1 SEHNR and CDR2 FQNEAQ come from the germline V gene (reference sequence). The CDR3 totals 14 residues. The CDR3, as DNA: TGTGCCAGCAGCTCCGGACAGGGGCATTCACCCCTCCACTTT. Amino acid sequence: CASSSGQGHSPLHF. Variable domain in full (rest from reference TRBV7-9 and TRBJ1-6): DTGVSQNPRHKITKRGQNVTFRCDPISEHNRLYWYRQTLGQGPEFLTYFQNEAQLEKSRLLSDRFSAERPKGSFSTLEIQRTEQGDSAMYLCASSSGQGHSPLHFGNGTRLTVT.

The CDR3 coding sequence is TGTGCCAGCACCCTAGGGGCCAAAAACATTCAGTACTTC. Its protein product is CASTLGAKNIQYF. This chain joins TRBV12-3 or TRBV12-4 and TRBJ2-4; D ambiguous. The CDR3 runs to 13 residues. V was clipped by 7 bases and J by 1 base, with 8 bases between them.

There are a few counts of this clonotype. The J gene is TRBJ1-3, the V gene TRBV7-2; no definite D call. V lost 2 bases to trimming and J lost 4 bases, with 12 bases between them. The V gene's germline CDR1 is SGHTA and CDR2 FQGNSA. This CDR3 contains 15 residues. Here the CDR3 reads CASSLSEFHGNTIYF. For the CDR3, the DNA is TGTGCCAGCAGCTTATCCGAATTCCACGGAAACACCATATATTTT.

This clonotype turned up a few times. This chain joins TRBV6-5 and TRBJ2-5; 11 bases fit TRBD1. The ends lost 2 bases at V and 4 bases at J; junction bases unmatched: 3. The CDR3 loop spans 15 amino acids. In germline, CDR1 is MNHEY, CDR2 SVGAGI. CDR3 sequence: CASSYGGQGVETQYF. CDR3 bases: TGTGCCAGCAGTTACGGGGGACAGGGGGTAGAGACCCAGTACTTC.

The chain combines TRBV2 with TRBJ1-5; D gene uncertain. Germline V gives CDR1 SNHLY, CDR2 FYNNEI. The V end was cut by 5 bases, the J end by 2 bases, with 16 bases between. The CDR3 length is 16 residues. DNA for the CDR3: TGTGCCAGCAGTTACTGGTCCGGGTATGGCAATCAGCCCCAGCATTTT. It specifies CASSYWSGYGNQPQHF.

This clonotype was counted between two and nine times. This chain links TRBV6-6 with TRBJ1-5; D call uncertain. The CDR3 runs 11 residues. Trimming cost V 8 bases and J 4 bases, with 6 bases left between them. CDR1 and CDR2 from the germline V gene are MNHNY and SVGAGI (reference sequence). The CDR3 region is CASGWNQPQHF. The CDR3 DNA reads as TGTGCCAGCGGCTGGAATCAGCCCCAGCATTTT.

This clonotype was observed a single time. The genes are TRBV27 and TRBJ1-5; D might be TRBD1 (5 bases). CDR1 MNHEY and CDR2 SMNVEV come from the germline V gene (reference sequence). CDR3 length: 14 residues. V lost 7 bases, J lost 2 bases, and 12 bases lay in between. Here the CDR3 DNA reads TGTGCCAGCATGGGGGTAGGGGGCAATCAGCCCCAGCATTTT. It encodes CASMGVGGNQPQHF.

The chain uses TRBV4-3 and TRBJ1-1; 7 bases are a match to TRBD1. CDR1 LGHNA and CDR2 YSLEER come from the germline V gene. CDR3 length: 16 residues. The V segment lost 1 base and the J segment 3 bases; nucleotides outside the gene matches: 8. The CDR3 region has the DNA TGCGCCAGCAGCCAAGCTCCAGACAGGGATGACACTGAAGCTTTCTTT. Amino acid sequence: CASSQAPDRDDTEAFF.

This clonotype was counted between two and nine times. J is TRBJ1-5 and V is TRBV7-6; D might be TRBD1 (6 bases). The CDR3 runs 18 residues. Trimming cost V 5 bases and J 0 bases, with 20 bases left between them. The germline V gene encodes CDR1 SGHVS and CDR2 FNYEAQ. The CDR3 region is CASSPSAGRGFSNQPQHF. The CDR3 DNA is TGTGCCAGCAGCCCGAGTGCGGGTAGGGGGTTTAGCAATCAGCCCCAGCATTTT.

This chain links TRBV28 with TRBJ2-1, with no clear D. Trimming took 5 bases from V and 8 from J, leaving 13 bases between them. The CDR3 runs 13 residues. The germline CDR1 and CDR2 sequences are MDHEN and SYDVKM. This CDR3 reads CASSPMGWDEQFF. The CDR3 coding sequence is TGTGCCAGCAGTCCCATGGGGTGGGATGAGCAGTTCTTC.

This clonotype was seen at least ten times. The chain uses TRBV7-6 and TRBJ1-5; D possibly corresponds to TRBD1 (5 bases). The V end lost 0 bases, the J end lost 1 base, and 7 bases lay between the germline ends. The CDR3 covers 15 residues. CDR1 SGHVS and CDR2 FNYEAQ come from the germline V gene. The CDR3 bases are TGTGCCAGCAGCTTAGCTTGGGGGAGCAATCAGCCCCAGCATTTT. It translates to CASSLAWGSNQPQHF.